The 9 T cell receptor beta chains below all came from one sample that was sequenced in a study of CD8 T cells in Susac syndrome. RNA amounts of 0.5 to 1 ug underwent reverse transcription with random hexamers. In TCRdb, the immunoSEQ multiplex PCR reads were re-called with MiXCR into one record per CDR3 protein. Of some 260,000 distinct CDR3 sequences in the sample, 85% were seen once. What was sequenced was CD8+ T cells from PBMCs. These receptors were collected from a human donor with multiple sclerosis.

As DNA, the CDR3 is TGTGCCAGCAGCACCCGGACAGGGGGGTCCTACGAGCAGTACTTC. This translates into CASSTRTGGSYEQYF. The gene calls are TRBV13 and TRBJ2-7; TRBD1 matches at 10 bases. The trim removed 5 bases at V and 1 base at J, leaving 5 bases unmatched. CDR1 is PRHDT, CDR2 FYEKMQ, per germline (reference sequence). The CDR3 extends over 15 amino acids.

The count of this clonotype is one. The genes are TRBV11-3 and TRBJ2-1, with D hard to call. Germline V gives CDR1 SGHNT, CDR2 YENEEA. Trimming removed 5 bases from V and 10 bases from J, with 15 bases in between. This CDR3 comprises 13 residues. The CDR3 region has the DNA TGTGCCAGCAGCATCCCCCCAGCGAACGAGCAGTTCTTC. This gives the protein CASSIPPANEQFF.

The chain recombines TRBV5-6 with TRBJ1-5; 7 bases line up with TRBD1. Germline-derived CDR1 and CDR2 are SGHDT and YYEEEE. The CDR3 runs to 15 residues. V lost 1 base to trimming and J lost 2 bases; unmatched junction nucleotides: 3. DNA for the CDR3: TGTGCCAGCAGCTTGCTTCAGGGGGGCAATCAGCCCCAGCATTTT. It codes for CASSLLQGGNQPQHF.

This clonotype was seen a single time. CDR3 amino acids: CSARGSGTSGRDSYNEQFF. In DNA, the CDR3 is TGCAGTGCTAGAGGTTCCGGGACTAGCGGGAGGGACTCCTACAATGAGCAGTTCTTC. The rearrangement uses TRBV20-1 and TRBJ2-1; 16 positions agree with TRBD2. V was pared by 1 base and J by 0 bases, with 6 bases of the junction left unmatched. Per germline, CDR1 DFQATT and CDR2 SNEGSKA (reference sequence). The CDR3 consists of 19 residues.

The V gene is TRBV6-5, the J gene TRBJ2-7; no definite D call. CDR1 is MNHEY and CDR2 is SVGAGI in the germline V gene. The CDR3 spans 11 residues. V lost 0 bases and J lost 9, with 6 bases in between. This chain's CDR3 is CASSYSMRQYF. Here the CDR3 DNA reads TGTGCCAGCAGTTACTCGATGCGGCAGTACTTC.

The gene calls are TRBV19 and TRBJ1-1; 9 bases are a match to TRBD1. The trim removed 4 bases at V and 3 bases at J, leaving 3 bases unmatched. The CDR3 contains 14 residues. Germline CDR1 and CDR2: LNHDA and SQIVND (reference sequence). CDR3 in amino acids: CASSRTGAHTEAFF. The DNA of the CDR3 is TGTGCCAGTAGTAGGACAGGGGCCCACACTGAAGCTTTCTTT.

This rearrangement joins TRBV27 to TRBJ2-1; D possibly corresponds to TRBD2 (6 bases). This CDR3 is 15 amino acids long. The germline CDR1 and CDR2 sequences are MNHEY and SMNVEV (reference sequence). V dropped 0 bases and J dropped 2 bases, with 8 bases sitting between them. The CDR3 DNA sequence: TGTGCCAGCAGTTTATCCCGGGAGACCTACAATGAGCAGTTCTTC. This codes for CASSLSRETYNEQFF.

The rearrangement joins TRBV19 to TRBJ1-6; D is possibly TRBD1 (5 bases). V lost 6 bases to trimming and J lost 3 bases, with 12 bases between them. CDR3 length: 15 residues. The V gene's germline CDR1 is LNHDA and CDR2 SQIVND (reference sequence). This CDR3 reads CASSLTGNYNSPLHF. The DNA for the CDR3 is TGTGCCAGTAGCCTAACAGGAAACTATAATTCACCCCTCCACTTT.

The chain has TRBV3-1 and TRBJ1-1; no reliable D call. The V gene's germline CDR1 is LGHDT and CDR2 YNNKEL (reference sequence). This CDR3 region has 15 residues. Trimming shortened V by 2 bases and J by 5 bases, and 15 bases separated the two germline ends. The CDR3, as DNA: TGTGCCAGCAGCCAACTTACTCTCGAAGGAACTGAAGCTTTCTTT. Translating it yields CASSQLTLEGTEAFF.